This T cell receptor beta chain was sequenced during a study of T cell repertoires in cytomegalovirus infection. Study-level background: CMV epitopes used comprised recently identified HLA-C-restricted ones and well-studied HLA-B-restricted ones. Public TCR beta signatures indicated both CMV infection and matching HLA type. Study-wide results and caveats: Identification of carriers of CMV plus the relevant HLA was achieved through cumulative public TCR beta family frequency.

Germline lookup yields CDR1 MNHEY and CDR2 SVGAGI. CDR3 size: 17 residues. Unmatched junction bases numbered 6, after V lost 2 bases and J lost 2 bases. A single record per CDR3 protein comes from TCRdb applying MiXCR to the reads. The sample shows about 920,000 distinct CDR3 sequences, 30% to 40% of them seen only once. Worth noting for this clonotype: What it binds is not known.

Sequencing was performed on cultured CD8+ T cells from PBMCs, taken from culture after CMV antigen stimulation. The sequence was obtained from a human donor in good health (CMV status not recorded). Some clones in this sample may be carry-over from other donors' samples. This rearrangement joins TRBV6-5 to TRBJ2-7, with 13 bases lining up with TRBD2. This chain's CDR3 is CASSYDQGLAGTYEQYF. CDR3 nucleotide sequence: TGTGCCAGCAGTTACGATCAGGGACTAGCGGGGACCTACGAGCAGTACTTC.